The 22 T cell receptor beta chains below all came from one sample that was sequenced in a study of graft-versus-host responses after intestinal transplantation. These receptors have no known antigen. Generated by immunoSEQ multiplex PCR, the TCRdb table keeps only in-frame clones and is missing some. The sample has 45,000 to 60,000 clones, approximately 91% seen once. The sample here was unstimulated CD4+ T cells sorted from spleen or lymph node cells, taken before transplant. The source is a human donor who was the organ donor for an intestinal transplant.

The sample holds one count of this clone. V usage is TRBV27 and J usage is TRBJ2-7, with D unresolved. The V gene lost 4 bases and the J gene lost 7 bases, with 17 bases spanning the gap. This CDR3 contains 14 residues. Germline CDR1 reads MNHEY; CDR2 reads SMNVEV (reference sequence). DNA for the CDR3: TGTGCCAGCAGTTCCCAAGAACGCCTTAGGGAGCAGTACTTC. Protein sequence: CASSSQERLREQYF.

The chain combines TRBV25-1 with TRBJ1-2; D is perhaps TRBD1 (5 bases). Looked up from germline, CDR1 is MGHDK and CDR2 is SYGVNS. The CDR3 spans 13 residues. Trimming stripped 3 bases from V and 0 bases from J, with 5 bases between. The CDR3 nucleotides read TGTGCCAGCAGTGACAGGGCTAACTATGGCTACACCTTC. The encoded protein is CASSDRANYGYTF.

This sequence joins TRBV9 and TRBJ2-3; D unclear. V was pared by 5 bases and J by 1 base, with 14 bases between. This CDR3 has 15 residues. The germline CDR1 and CDR2 sequences are SGDLS and YYNGEE. CDR3 amino acids: CASSISAIRTDTQYF. CDR3 in DNA: TGTGCCAGCAGTATAAGTGCGATCCGCACAGATACGCAGTATTTT. Using reference TRBV9 and TRBJ2-3 for the parts outside the CDR3, the full variable domain is DSGVTQTPKHLITATGQRVTLRCSPRSGDLSVYWYQQSLDQGLQFLIQYYNGEERAKGNILERFSAQQFPDLHSELNLSSLELGDSALYFCASSISAIRTDTQYFGPGTRLTVL.

The chain carries TRBV5-4 and TRBJ2-7, with TRBD2 matching 7 bases. Per the germline V gene, CDR1 is SGHNT and CDR2 is YYREEE (reference sequence). This CDR3 is built from 13 residues. The J segment lost 3 bases and the V segment lost 0 bases, leaving 0 bases of the junction unmatched. The CDR3, as DNA: TGTGCCAGCAGCTTGGCTAGCGGCTACGAGCAGTACTTC. Translating it yields CASSLASGYEQYF.

The chain links TRBV5-8 to TRBJ2-5; D may be TRBD1 or TRBD2 (7 bases each). Germline values: CDR1 SGHTS, CDR2 YDEGEE. With 5 bases removed from V and 5 bases from J, the gap between germline ends came to 13 bases. The CDR3 is 13 amino acids. The chain's CDR3 is CASSFQGGETQYF. Here the CDR3 DNA reads TGTGCCAGCAGTTTTCAGGGGGGGGAGACCCAGTACTTC.

J is TRBJ2-4 and V is TRBV25-1, with 7 bases matching TRBD1. Germline V gives CDR1 MGHDK, CDR2 SYGVNS. CDR3 length equals 14 residues. Germline trimming cut 5 bases from V and 2 bases from J; bases unmatched to any gene: 3. The CDR3 spells CASSPQGSKNIQYF. The CDR3 region has the DNA TGTGCCAGCAGTCCACAGGGGTCCAAAAACATTCAGTACTTC.

V gene TRBV28 combines with J gene TRBJ1-5; 9 bases are a match to TRBD1. The V gene's germline CDR1 is MDHEN and CDR2 SYDVKM. The V segment lost 6 bases and the J segment 2 bases; nucleotides outside the gene matches: 2. The CDR3 spans 14 residues. CDR3 residues: CASSRDRGNQPQHF. CDR3 nucleotide sequence: TGTGCCAGCAGCCGGGACAGGGGCAATCAGCCCCAGCATTTT.

The chain uses TRBV7-9 and TRBJ2-5; 9 nucleotides align to TRBD2. V dropped 6 bases and J dropped 4; count of bases not matched to a gene: 6. This CDR3 comprises 14 residues. Germline lookup yields CDR1 SEHNR and CDR2 FQNEAQ (reference sequence). As DNA, the CDR3 is TGTGCCAGCAGGAGGAGCGGGAGGCGAGAGACCCAGTACTTC. Translated, it gives CASRRSGRRETQYF.

The chain employs TRBV7-9 and TRBJ1-2, with 7 nucleotides matching TRBD1. Trimming removed 1 base from V and 3 bases from J; junction bases left unmatched: 5. There are 15 residues in the CDR3. CDR1 SEHNR and CDR2 FQNEAQ come from the germline V gene (reference sequence). CDR3 bases: TGTGCCAGCAGCTTAGGGCAGGGGGACCACTATGGCTACACCTTC. Its translation is CASSLGQGDHYGYTF.

The J gene is TRBJ1-5, the V gene TRBV14; a possible D gene is TRBD1 (6 bases). CDR3 size: 17 residues. Germline assignment: CDR1 SGHDN and CDR2 FVKESK. V lost 1 base and J 2 bases, leaving 15 bases between the germline ends. The CDR3 sequence: CASSQGAGGEGNQPQHF. CDR3 nucleotides: TGTGCCAGCAGCCAAGGGGCGGGGGGCGAGGGCAATCAGCCCCAGCATTTT.

The chain joins TRBV25-1 to TRBJ2-2; D unclear. From germline, CDR1 is MGHDK and CDR2 SYGVNS. CDR3 length: 16 residues. V was trimmed by 6 bases and J by 0 bases, leaving 14 bases between them. The CDR3 spells CASSSEGDSNTGELFF. DNA for the CDR3: TGTGCCAGCAGCAGTGAAGGAGACTCGAACACCGGGGAGCTGTTTTTT.

This chain connects TRBV29-1 to TRBJ1-4; the D is unclear. Between the trimmed V and J ends, which lost 4 bases and 6 bases, there was a span of 12 bases. Germline V gives CDR1 SQVTM, CDR2 ANQGSEA. This CDR3 has 13 amino acids. The CDR3 sequence is CSVAMGSYEKLFF. As DNA, the CDR3 is TGCAGCGTTGCGATGGGGAGCTATGAAAAACTGTTTTTT.

The chain joins TRBV7-2 to TRBJ2-5, with 15 positions matching TRBD2. With the DNA end fitting TRBJ2-7 better, the J assignment may be wrong. CDR3 length equals 15 residues. From germline, CDR1 is SGHTA and CDR2 FQGNSA. CDR3: CASSRPGLAGGEQYF. CDR3 sequence (DNA): TGTGCCAGCAGCCGGCCGGGACTAGCGGGAGGCGAGCAGTACTTC.

This clone is a singleton in its sample. The CDR3: CASSYLVGEQFF. Here the CDR3 DNA reads TGTGCCAGCAGTTACTTGGTAGGTGAGCAGTTCTTC. The chain joins TRBV6-6 to TRBJ2-1; D unclear. The germline gives CDR1 MNHNY, CDR2 SVGAGI (reference sequence). CDR3 length equals 12 residues. The germline V and J ends were trimmed by 1 base and 9 bases, with 7 bases remaining between them.

The chain combines TRBV14 with TRBJ1-4; D might be TRBD1 (5 bases). Per the germline V gene, CDR1 is SGHDN and CDR2 is FVKESK. Trimming removed 4 bases from V and 4 bases from J, with 22 bases in between. This CDR3 is built from 18 residues. The CDR3 DNA is TGTGCCAGCAGCCCCAGGCGCGGTAGGACAACTGGTAATGAAAAACTGTTTTTT. This codes for CASSPRRGRTTGNEKLFF.

The genes are TRBV28 and TRBJ2-3, with 12 nucleotides matching TRBD1. This CDR3 has 16 amino acids. Germline V gene data show CDR1 as MDHEN and CDR2 as SYDVKM. The trim removed 4 bases at V and 8 bases at J, leaving 10 bases unmatched. CDR3 sequence: CASSSLRDRGLGTQYF. CDR3 nucleotide sequence: TGTGCCAGCAGTTCTCTCCGGGACAGGGGGCTCGGTACGCAGTATTTT.

On this clone itself: At the DNA level, this CDR3 is encoded by other sequences in the same sample as well. The chain couples TRBV6-5 to TRBJ2-4, with D possibly being TRBD1 (6 bases). V was pared by 4 bases and J by 0 bases, with 7 bases between. Germline CDR1 and CDR2: MNHEY and SVGAGI. This CDR3 is built from 14 residues. DNA for the CDR3: TGTGCCAGCAGTTCGACAGGAGCCAAAAACATTCAGTACTTC. Protein sequence: CASSSTGAKNIQYF.

The chain combines TRBV7-3 with TRBJ2-5; D possibly corresponds to TRBD2 (6 bases). The germline V gene encodes CDR1 SGHTA and CDR2 FQGTGA. This CDR3 region has 15 residues. V was cut by 2 bases and J by 5 bases, with 15 bases left in between. CDR3 in amino acids: CASSLGGRVGETQYF. CDR3 sequence (DNA): TGTGCCAGCAGCTTAGGAGGGCGAGTAGGTGAGACCCAGTACTTC.

The V and J genes are TRBV5-5 and TRBJ2-7; 8 bases line up with TRBD2. The CDR3 is 17 amino acids. Per the germline V gene, CDR1 is SGHKS and CDR2 is YYEKEE (reference sequence). J was trimmed by 1 base and V by 4 bases; bases with no gene match: 13. The CDR3 DNA sequence: TGTGCCAGCAGCCTTGGGCTCAGCGGGAGCCTTTCCTACGAGCAGTACTTC. Translation: CASSLGLSGSLSYEQYF.

The V gene is TRBV7-2, the J gene TRBJ2-3, with a tentative D call TRBD2 (6 bases). This CDR3 has 12 residues. Trimming left V 6 bases short and J 2 bases short, with 6 bases between. Germline values: CDR1 SGHTA, CDR2 FQGNSA. CDR3 in amino acids: CASRLATDTQYF. Here the CDR3 DNA reads TGTGCCAGCAGACTAGCCACAGATACGCAGTATTTT.

The chain carries TRBV5-6 and TRBJ1-4; D not certain. Deletions cut 2 bases from V and 5 bases from J, with 10 bases between. The germline V gene has CDR1 SGHDT and CDR2 YYEEEE. The CDR3 has 14 residues. CDR3 sequence: CASSFGSRNEKLFF. CDR3 DNA: TGTGCCAGCAGCTTTGGCAGCCGGAATGAAAAACTGTTTTTT.

A word on this clone: The sample contains more than one DNA sequence encoding this CDR3. The gene calls are TRBV28 and TRBJ2-6; either TRBD1 or TRBD2 may fit D (5 bases each). V lost 0 bases and J lost 2, with 5 bases in between. CDR3 length: 15 residues. The germline gives CDR1 MDHEN, CDR2 SYDVKM. CDR3 sequence: CASSLWGAGANVLTF. DNA for the CDR3: TGTGCCAGCAGTTTATGGGGGGCTGGGGCCAACGTCCTGACTTTC.